The rows below give T cell receptor beta chains drawn from one sample of a study of blood T cell repertoires in COVID-19. Some clones are missing from TCRdb's copy, which holds only in-frame ones; the method was immunoSEQ multiplex PCR. This sample carries 50,000 to 80,000 clones, 88% of them seen once, and the ten largest clones take around a tenth. The source material was PBMCs or T cells enriched from blood (not recorded which). The receptors were sampled from a woman in her 40s who had recovered from COVID-19. Each CDR3 is given with its conserved first and last residue. The order of the fields is clone size, J gene, V gene, D gene, CDR3 DNA, CDR3 protein. A D gene is named only where the DNA matches it firmly. Only some rows state a clone size, as once, few, many or a class for expanded clones.

size: .; J: TRBJ2-7; V: TRBV19; D: TRBD1; DNA: TGTGCCAGTAGTATACGGGACAGGGGCTACGAGCAGTACTTC; CDR3: CASSIRDRGYEQYF
size: .; J: TRBJ1-3; V: TRBV7-9; D: TRBD1; DNA: TGTGCCAGCAGCCAACAGGGGGCGCCTAGAAACACCATATATTTT; CDR3: CASSQQGAPRNTIYF
size: .; J: TRBJ2-7; V: TRBV10-3; D: TRBD2; DNA: TGTGCCATCAGTGAGTCCCGAGCCGAGACTAGCGGGGAAGAGCAGTACTTC; CDR3: CAISESRAETSGEEQYF
size: .; J: TRBJ2-2; V: TRBV10-1; D: TRBD1; DNA: TGCGCCAGCTCGGACAGGGGGGACACCGGGGAGCTGTTTTTT; CDR3: CASSDRGDTGELFF
size: .; J: TRBJ2-7; V: TRBV11-3; D: TRBD1; DNA: TGTGCCAGCAGCTTATCTCGGGGGACAGGGTTGGCCTACGAGCAGTACTTC; CDR3: CASSLSRGTGLAYEQYF
size: once; J: TRBJ2-7; V: TRBV27; D: .; DNA: TGTGCCAGCAGCCAAGGGGGGGAAAGCTACGAGCAGTACTTC; CDR3: CASSQGGESYEQYF
size: .; J: TRBJ2-1; V: TRBV12-3/TRBV12-4; D: TRBD2; DNA: TGTGCCAGTGTAGCGGGGGGGAGTAATGAGCAGTTCTTC; CDR3: CASVAGGSNEQFF
size: once; J: TRBJ1-2; V: TRBV5-1; D: .; DNA: TGCGCCAGCAGCCCCTACGGGGGGACGGGGGGCTACACCTTC; CDR3: CASSPYGGTGGYTF
size: .; J: TRBJ1-2; V: TRBV27; D: .; DNA: TGTGCCAGCAGTTCGGGGATCTATGGCTACACCTTC; CDR3: CASSSGIYGYTF
size: .; J: TRBJ1-4; V: TRBV19; D: .; DNA: TGTGCCAGTAAGGGGCAAGCTAATGAAAAACTGTTTTTT; CDR3: CASKGQANEKLFF
size: .; J: TRBJ1-6; V: TRBV5-1; D: .; DNA: TGCGCCAGCAGCGCCGACTATGGACGGGATAATTCACCCCTCCACTTT; CDR3: CASSADYGRDNSPLHF
size: .; J: TRBJ1-4; V: TRBV5-6; D: .; DNA: TGTGCCAGCAGCTCCGGACAGACGAGGAAGAGGGAACTGTTTTTT; CDR3: CASSSGQTRKRELFF
size: .; J: TRBJ2-1; V: TRBV10-1; D: TRBD1; DNA: TGCGCCAGCAGTGACCTCGGACAGGGGACGTACAATGAGCAGTTCTTC; CDR3: CASSDLGQGTYNEQFF
size: .; J: TRBJ2-3; V: TRBV7-9; D: TRBD1; DNA: TGTGCCAGCAGCTTAGACAGGGGGAGCACAGATACGCAGTATTTT; CDR3: CASSLDRGSTDTQYF
size: .; J: TRBJ1-2; V: TRBV12-3/TRBV12-4; D: .; DNA: TGTGCCAGCAGTTTCGGGAGATACTATGGCTACACCTTC; CDR3: CASSFGRYYGYTF
size: .; J: TRBJ1-4; V: TRBV6-5; D: .; DNA: TGTGCCAGCAGGGGGCGGGGTGAAAAACTGTTTTTT; CDR3: CASRGRGEKLFF
size: .; J: TRBJ2-7; V: TRBV5-4; D: .; DNA: TGTGCCAGCAGCCCAGGGGCAGTTTACTACGAGCAGTACTTC; CDR3: CASSPGAVYYEQYF